The entry below describes one TCR beta chain. The antigen it binds to is not known. One base away there is no much larger clone; base qualities are not given. Donors formed part of the validation cohort, which comprised 120 subjects and was distinct from the first cohort of several hundred subjects. These data are taken from a study of cytomegalovirus exposure and HLA in healthy donors (dated by TCRdb to 2015 to 2018). A note on the overall study: According to a later analysis, one platform produced both the roughly 110 validation repertoires and the 550 to 800 repertoires of the first cohort. The study aimed to test whether cataloging public T cell receptors could reveal signatures of past pathogen exposure. In addition to the first cohort of 666 subjects, a separate validation cohort of 120 different subjects was used. To predict cytomegalovirus infection status, the study combined high-throughput TCR immunosequencing, statistical association of individual TCRs with disease status, and machine learning. Summary of the overall study and its limitations: The classifier was reported to diagnose cytomegalovirus status with high specificity and sensitivity in both the original cohort and the validation cohort. A few of the identified cytomegalovirus-associated TCR beta chains were confirmed in vitro to be specific for cytomegalovirus antigens. A later analysis had no HLA typing for the validation cohort, so co-occurrence there was scored across all 130 or so repertoires. A total of 150 to 200 TCR beta chains were listed by the study as associated with cytomegalovirus. According to the authors, the approach could potentially be generalized to other disease states and immunological phenotypes. In a later analysis, TCRs clustered in the first cohort were found to also tend to co-occur in the approximately 120 validation repertoires, with over 90% of cluster scores above 0. Most TCR sequences were seen in very few donors, while some public TCRs were found in many individuals.

Library preparation was by the immunoSEQ multiplex PCR assay. From the authors' description of their analysis: To diagnose cytomegalovirus status from the catalog of TCR beta chain sequences, a statistical classification framework was built. TCRdb mirrors the immuneACCESS table, restricted to in-frame sequences. Some clones are absent from its copies; in checked studies, under half trace to an unresolved V gene, and the reason for the others is unknown. D and trimming come from the DNA, and the V and J calls and clone size come from that table. For this sample there are roughly 50,000 clones; about nine tenths appear just once. The ten largest make up about 2.9% of the sample. What was sequenced was PBMCs. This receptor was identified in a man younger than 35 in good health and CMV-seronegative.

In nucleotide form, the sequence is TGCGCCAGCAGCTTGGTTTCCAGCGGAGCCTACAATGAGCAGTTCTTC. Its translation reads: CASSLVSSGAYNEQFF. Recombination connected TRBV5-1 to TRBJ2-1, with TRBD2 as a weak D call on 5 bases. The CDR3 runs 16 residues from the cysteine to the phenylalanine. CDR3 DNA is the only sequence kept; it has 48 bases, read in frame from the first base. The germline V gene specifies SGHRS as CDR1 and YFSETQ as CDR2. V drops 0 bases and J drops 2 bases, leaving 12 bases in between.